This is a list of T cell receptor beta chains from one sample in a study of blood T cells in healthy people across ages. A single record per CDR3 protein comes from TCRdb applying MiXCR to the 5' RACE reads. The sample lists more than 1,400,000 distinct CDR3 sequences, roughly 40% occurring once. The sequenced sample was blood. These receptor sequences come from a woman between 18 and 29 years old in good health. Each CDR3 is given with its conserved first and last residue. A D gene is named only where the DNA matches it firmly. Not all rows give a size; the values are once, few, many and, for expanded clones, a class.

cdr3_aa cdr3_nt d_call j_call clone_size v_call
CASSLTLSGGYNEQFF TGTGCCAGCAGCTTAACGTTGAGCGGGGGATACAATGAGCAGTTCTTC TRBD2 TRBJ2-1 few TRBV7-3
CSAGRWGSNEKLFF TGCAGTGCGGGTCGTTGGGGCTCTAATGAAAAACTGTTTTTT - TRBJ1-4 once TRBV20-1
CSARKPTGAFSTDTQYF TGCAGTGCTCGAAAACCGACAGGGGCCTTTAGCACAGATACGCAGTATTTT TRBD1 TRBJ2-3 - TRBV20-1
CASSLEVSGGYNEQFF TGCGCCAGCAGCTTGGAGGTTAGCGGGGGGTACAATGAGCAGTTCTTC TRBD2 TRBJ2-1 - TRBV5-1
CASSRRALNLYEQYF TGTGCCAGCAGTCGCCGGGCCCTCAACCTTTACGAGCAGTACTTC - TRBJ2-7 few TRBV28
CANSLALTTEETQYF TGTGCCAACAGCCTTGCCCTGACGACGGAAGAGACCCAGTACTTC - TRBJ2-5 - TRBV3-1
CASSYRPLAGPYEQYF TGTGCCAGCAGTTACCGACCTCTAGCGGGCCCCTACGAGCAGTACTTC TRBD2 TRBJ2-7 - TRBV6-2/TRBV6-3
CASSHRVEEQYF TGTGCCAGCAGCCACCGGGTGGAGGAGCAGTACTTC - TRBJ2-7 - TRBV7-9
CASSMGQQYNSPLHF TGTGCCAGCAGTATGGGACAGCAATATAATTCACCCCTCCACTTT TRBD1 TRBJ1-6 few TRBV2
CSARGQNEQFF TGCAGTGCTAGAGGGCAGAATGAGCAGTTCTTC - TRBJ2-1 few TRBV20-1
CASSVGAGRDQPQHF TGTGCCAGCAGCGTAGGGGCAGGGAGGGATCAGCCCCAGCATTTT - TRBJ1-5 - TRBV9
CAIRTSGGAGTDTQYF TGTGCCATCAGGACTAGCGGGGGGGCCGGCACAGATACGCAGTATTTT TRBD2 TRBJ2-3 few TRBV10-3
CSVAGTGQPQHF TGCAGCGTTGCAGGGACAGGGCAGCCCCAGCATTTT TRBD1 TRBJ1-5 few TRBV29-1
CASTGGVSTGELFF TGTGCCAGCACAGGGGGAGTCAGCACCGGGGAGCTGTTTTTT TRBD1 TRBJ2-2 - TRBV2
CASSLVALTNNEQFF TGCGCCAGCAGCTTGGTAGCGCTTACCAACAATGAGCAGTTCTTC - TRBJ2-1 few TRBV5-1
CASSLGTRGNEQFF TGTGCCAGCAGCTTAGGGACCCGCGGGAATGAGCAGTTCTTC - TRBJ2-1 - TRBV12-3/TRBV12-4
CASSGTRSGGPTDTQYF TGTGCCAGCAGCGGTACTCGGAGCGGGGGGCCCACAGATACGCAGTATTTT TRBD2 TRBJ2-3 once TRBV9
CASSRFPGQGAYEQYF TGTGCCAGCAGTCGATTTCCGGGACAGGGGGCATACGAGCAGTACTTC TRBD1 TRBJ2-7 - TRBV28
CSVESGLPNTEAFF TGCAGCGTTGAAAGCGGACTGCCAAACACTGAAGCTTTCTTT - TRBJ1-1 - TRBV29-1
CASSPGGPLGETQYF TGTGCCAGCAGCCCAGGGGGTCCCCTGGGTGAGACCCAGTACTTC TRBD1 TRBJ2-5 - TRBV11-3
CASTPGVSYNEQYF TGTGCCAGCACCCCGGGGGTCTCCTACAATGAGCAGTACTTC - TRBJ2-7 - TRBV5-8
CSARDRMSQLFTDTQYF TGCAGTGCTAGAGATCGCATGTCCCAACTGTTCACAGATACGCAGTATTTT - TRBJ2-3 - TRBV20-1
CPRVRGRARDEQFF TGCCCAAGGGTCCGGGGGAGGGCTCGGGATGAGCAGTTCTTC TRBD2 TRBJ2-1 - TRBV9
CSAQSALAGNEQFF TGCAGTGCCCAGAGTGCACTAGCGGGGAACGAGCAGTTCTTC TRBD2 TRBJ2-1 - TRBV20-1
CASSVLGTGNEKLFF TGTGCCAGCAGTGTTTTGGGGACAGGGAATGAAAAACTGTTTTTT TRBD1 TRBJ1-4 - TRBV6-1
CASSYSVGRTNTEAFF TGTGCCAGCAGTTACTCGGTGGGACGGACGAACACTGAAGCTTTCTTT - TRBJ1-1 - TRBV6-6
CASSPTVPGSSGNTIYF TGTGCCAGCAGCCCTACCGTACCGGGCAGCTCTGGAAACACCATATATTTT - TRBJ1-3 - TRBV7-9
CASSRDLQGSPPHF TGTGCCAGCAGCCGGGACCTACAGGGATCACCCCCCCACTTT - TRBJ1-6 - TRBV7-9
CASSYRWGIGNEQFF TGCGCCAGCAGCTACCGGTGGGGAATAGGCAATGAGCAGTTCTTC - TRBJ2-1 few TRBV5-1
CASSLHRDRDDGYTF TGCGCCAGCAGCCTACACCGGGACAGGGACGATGGCTACACCTTC TRBD1 TRBJ1-2 - TRBV4-1
CASSLSLLAGVGETQYF TGTGCCAGCAGCTTAAGTCTCCTAGCGGGGGTAGGGGAGACCCAGTACTTC TRBD2 TRBJ2-5 - TRBV7-2
CASSGAGESTDTQYF TGTGCCAGCAGTGGAGCGGGGGAGAGCACAGATACGCAGTATTTT TRBD2 TRBJ2-3 few TRBV2
CAISEVGEDGYTF TGTGCCATCAGTGAGGTAGGCGAGGATGGCTACACCTTC - TRBJ1-2 - TRBV10-3
CASSLGRERSDTQYF TGTGCCAGCAGCCTCGGGCGGGAAAGGTCAGATACGCAGTATTTT - TRBJ2-3 few TRBV7-6
CASSLPVGYREETQYF TGTGCCAGCAGCTTACCCGTCGGGTACAGGGAAGAGACCCAGTACTTC - TRBJ2-5 - TRBV7-9
CASEYNGGNEQFF TGTGCCAGCGAATACAACGGAGGGAATGAGCAGTTCTTC - TRBJ2-1 - TRBV6-9
CASSRLAEIYNEQFF TGTGCCAGCAGTCGCCTAGCGGAGATATACAATGAGCAGTTCTTC TRBD2 TRBJ2-1 once TRBV2
CASSPNPTGDTQYF TGTGCCAGCAGCCCCAACCCTACTGGGGATACGCAGTATTTT - TRBJ2-3 many TRBV3-1
CASSLISGLHETQYF TGTGCCAGCAGTTTAATTTCTGGCCTTCACGAGACCCAGTACTTC - TRBJ2-5 - TRBV28
CSVVPGGQMGYGYTF TGCAGCGTTGTCCCGGGCGGACAGATGGGCTATGGCTACACCTTC - TRBJ1-2 - TRBV29-1
CASSLAGLLYEQYF TGTGCCAGCAGCTTAGCGGGACTTCTCTACGAGCAGTACTTC - TRBJ2-7 - TRBV7-9
CASSLVASGGRSYNEQFF TGCGCCAGCAGCTTGGTGGCTAGCGGGGGGCGATCCTACAATGAGCAGTTCTTC TRBD2 TRBJ2-1 - TRBV5-1
CASGTSGRTNEQYF TGTGCCAGCGGGACTAGCGGGAGGACTAATGAGCAGTACTTC TRBD2 TRBJ2-7 few TRBV28
CASTLDRAGYEQYF TGTGCCAGCACCCTGGACAGGGCTGGGTACGAGCAGTACTTC TRBD1 TRBJ2-7 - TRBV7-2
CASSHSGGGADTQYF TGTGCCAGCAGCCATAGCGGGGGGGGAGCAGATACGCAGTATTTT TRBD2 TRBJ2-3 - TRBV7-2
CASSQDYGGLETQYF TGCGCCAGCAGCCAAGATTACGGGGGCCTGGAGACCCAGTACTTC - TRBJ2-5 many TRBV4-1
CAGSQVVAGESSYEQYF TGCGCCGGCAGCCAAGTAGTGGCGGGGGAGAGCTCCTACGAGCAGTACTTC TRBD2 TRBJ2-7 - TRBV4-1